This TCR beta chain originates from a study of regulatory T cells in long-lasting Graves disease. V was shortened by 6 bases and J by 1 base, with 13 bases between the two germline ends. From germline, CDR1 is ENHRY and CDR2 SYGVKD. This CDR3 spans 15 amino acids. Time point of the sample: newly diagnosed GD, antithyroid drugs for less than 3 months. With RNA extracted from PBMCs as input, the TCR library was made. The TCR beta library used iRepertoire HTBI primers with Arm-PCR amplification of CDR3. TCRdb redid the calling of the multiplex PCR reads with MiXCR, one entry per CDR3 protein. The sample carries roughly 440,000 distinct CDR3 sequences, about 15% recorded once. The data were also submitted as part of a second study, on T cells in Graves' hyperthyroidism and ophthalmopathy.

The clonotype was recovered from a woman aged 18-29 years with Graves disease. The J gene is TRBJ2-1, the V gene TRBV10-3; D is unresolved. The specimen was peripheral blood mononuclear cells (PBMCs), collected at new diagnosis, from a patient treated with antithyroid drugs. The CDR3 here is CAISPNRASYNEQFF. The CDR3 bases are TGTGCCATCAGCCCTAACCGGGCTTCCTACAATGAGCAGTTCTTC.